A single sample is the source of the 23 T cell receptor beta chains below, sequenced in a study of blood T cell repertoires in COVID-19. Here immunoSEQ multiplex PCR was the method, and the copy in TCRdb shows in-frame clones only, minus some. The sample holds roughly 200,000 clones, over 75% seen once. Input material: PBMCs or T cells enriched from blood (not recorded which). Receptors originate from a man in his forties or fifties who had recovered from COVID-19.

DNA of the CDR3: TGTGCCAGCAGTTACGGGCGGGGAACCCAGTACTTC. Translating it yields CASSYGRGTQYF. This rearrangement joins TRBV6-5 to TRBJ2-5; tentatively, D is TRBD2 (6 bases). The germline V and J ends were trimmed by 2 bases and 8 bases, with 9 bases remaining between them. Germline-derived CDR1 and CDR2 are MNHEY and SVGAGI. CDR3 size: 12 residues.

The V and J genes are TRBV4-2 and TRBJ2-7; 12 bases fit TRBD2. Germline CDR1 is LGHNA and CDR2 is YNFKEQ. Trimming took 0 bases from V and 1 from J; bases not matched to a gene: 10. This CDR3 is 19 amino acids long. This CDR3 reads CASSQDLTSGSASSYEQYF. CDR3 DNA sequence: TGTGCCAGCAGCCAAGATCTGACTAGCGGGAGCGCATCTTCCTACGAGCAGTACTTC.

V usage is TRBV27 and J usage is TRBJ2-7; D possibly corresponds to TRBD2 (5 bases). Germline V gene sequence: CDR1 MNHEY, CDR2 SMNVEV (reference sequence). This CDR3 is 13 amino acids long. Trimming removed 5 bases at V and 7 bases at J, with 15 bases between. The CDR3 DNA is TGTGCCAGCAGTCTGCGGGCACCAAAGGAGCAGTACTTC. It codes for CASSLRAPKEQYF.

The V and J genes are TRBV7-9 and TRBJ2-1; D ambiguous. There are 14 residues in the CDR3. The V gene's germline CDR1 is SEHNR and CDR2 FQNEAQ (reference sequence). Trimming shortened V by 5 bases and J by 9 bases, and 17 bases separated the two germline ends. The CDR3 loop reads CASSPMVTQSEQFF. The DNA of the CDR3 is TGTGCCAGCAGCCCCATGGTCACACAATCTGAGCAGTTCTTC.

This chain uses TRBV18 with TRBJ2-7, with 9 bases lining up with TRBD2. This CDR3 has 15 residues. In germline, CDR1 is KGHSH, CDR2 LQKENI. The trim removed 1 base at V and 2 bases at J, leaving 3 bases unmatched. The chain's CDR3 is CASSPQSGGTYEQYF. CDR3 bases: TGTGCCAGCTCACCACAGAGCGGGGGGACCTACGAGCAGTACTTC.

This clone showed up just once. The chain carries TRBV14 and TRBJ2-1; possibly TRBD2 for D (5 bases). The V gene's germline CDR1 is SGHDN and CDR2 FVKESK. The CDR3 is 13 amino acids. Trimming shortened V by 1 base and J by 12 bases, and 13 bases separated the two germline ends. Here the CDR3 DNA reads TGTGCCAGCAGCCAAGTGAGGCGGGCGGGGCAGTTCTTC. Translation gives CASSQVRRAGQFF.

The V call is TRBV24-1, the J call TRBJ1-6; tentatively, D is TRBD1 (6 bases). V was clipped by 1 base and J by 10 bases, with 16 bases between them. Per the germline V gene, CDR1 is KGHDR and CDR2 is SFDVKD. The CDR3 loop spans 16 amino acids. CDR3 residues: CATSDFWTEPGSPLHF. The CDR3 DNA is TGTGCCACCAGTGATTTTTGGACAGAGCCCGGATCACCCCTCCACTTT.

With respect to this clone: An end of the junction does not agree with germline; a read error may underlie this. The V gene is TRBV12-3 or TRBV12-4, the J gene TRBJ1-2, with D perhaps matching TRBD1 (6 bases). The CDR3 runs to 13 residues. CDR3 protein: CASSSPPTGTMDF. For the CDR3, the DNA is TGTGCCAGCAGTTCTCCCCCCACAGGGACGATGGACTTC.

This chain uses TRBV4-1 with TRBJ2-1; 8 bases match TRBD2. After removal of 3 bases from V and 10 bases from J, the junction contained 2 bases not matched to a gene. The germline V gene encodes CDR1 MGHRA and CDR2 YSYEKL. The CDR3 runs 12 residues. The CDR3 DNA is TGCGCCAGCAGCCATATAGCGGGAGAGCAGTTCTTC. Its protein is CASSHIAGEQFF.

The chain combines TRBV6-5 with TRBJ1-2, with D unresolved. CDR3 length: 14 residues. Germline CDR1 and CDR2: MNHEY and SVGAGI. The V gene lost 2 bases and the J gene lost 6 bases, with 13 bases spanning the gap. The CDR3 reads CASSYDPTANGYTF. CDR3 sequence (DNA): TGTGCCAGCAGTTACGACCCAACAGCTAATGGCTACACCTTC.

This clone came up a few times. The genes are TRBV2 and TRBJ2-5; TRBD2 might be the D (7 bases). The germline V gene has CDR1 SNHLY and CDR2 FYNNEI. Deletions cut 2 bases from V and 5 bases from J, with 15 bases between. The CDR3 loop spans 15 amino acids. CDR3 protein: CASSEFGGGVETQYF. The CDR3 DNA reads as TGTGCCAGCAGTGAATTTGGGGGGGGCGTGGAGACCCAGTACTTC. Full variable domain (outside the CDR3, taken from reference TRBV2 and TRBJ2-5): EPEVTQTPSHQVTQMGQEVILRCVPISNHLYFYWYRQILGQKVEFLVSFYNNEISEKSEIFDDQFSVERPDGSNFTLKIRSTKLEDSAMYFCASSEFGGGVETQYFGPGTRLLVL.

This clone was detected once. CDR3: CASSYSNRVGGYTF. The CDR3 DNA follows: TGTGCCAGCAGTTACTCGAACAGGGTGGGTGGCTACACCTTC. The chain links TRBV6-5 to TRBJ1-2; D might be TRBD1 (6 bases). Germline V CDR1 and CDR2: MNHEY, SVGAGI. Deletions cut 0 bases from V and 7 bases from J, with 12 bases between. The CDR3 consists of 14 residues.

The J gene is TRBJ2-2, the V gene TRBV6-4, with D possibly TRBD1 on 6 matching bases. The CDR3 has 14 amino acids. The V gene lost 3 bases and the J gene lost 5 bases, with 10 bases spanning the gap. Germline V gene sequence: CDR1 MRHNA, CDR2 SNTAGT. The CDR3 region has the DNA TGTGCCAGCAGTGAAACCCAGGGGACCGGGGAGCTGTTTTTT. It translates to CASSETQGTGELFF.

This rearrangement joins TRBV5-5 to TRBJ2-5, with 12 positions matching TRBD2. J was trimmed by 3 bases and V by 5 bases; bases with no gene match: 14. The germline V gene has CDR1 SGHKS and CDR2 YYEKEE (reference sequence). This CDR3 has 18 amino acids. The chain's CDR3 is CASSLRASGGALEETQYF. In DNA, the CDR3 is TGTGCCAGCAGTTTGAGAGCTAGCGGGGGGGCCTTGGAAGAGACCCAGTACTTC.

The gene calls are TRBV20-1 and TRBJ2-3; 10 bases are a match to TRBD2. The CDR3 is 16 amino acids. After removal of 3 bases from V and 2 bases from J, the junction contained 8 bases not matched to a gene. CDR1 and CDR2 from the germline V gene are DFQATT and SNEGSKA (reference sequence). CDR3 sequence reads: CSASGLAGVSTDTQYF. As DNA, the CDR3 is TGCAGTGCTAGTGGGCTAGCGGGAGTATCCACAGATACGCAGTATTTT.

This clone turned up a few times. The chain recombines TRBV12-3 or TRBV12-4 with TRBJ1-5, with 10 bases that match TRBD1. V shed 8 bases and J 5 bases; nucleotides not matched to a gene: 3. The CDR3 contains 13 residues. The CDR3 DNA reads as TGTGCCAGCGGGACAGGGGAGTATCAGCCCCAGCATTTT. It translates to CASGTGEYQPQHF.

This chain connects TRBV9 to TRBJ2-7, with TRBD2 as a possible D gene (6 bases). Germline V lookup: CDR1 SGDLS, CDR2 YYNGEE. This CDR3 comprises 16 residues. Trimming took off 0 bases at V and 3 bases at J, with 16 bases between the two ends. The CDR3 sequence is CASSVGGSGVIYEQYF. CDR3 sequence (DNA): TGTGCCAGCAGCGTAGGGGGTAGCGGAGTGATCTACGAGCAGTACTTC.

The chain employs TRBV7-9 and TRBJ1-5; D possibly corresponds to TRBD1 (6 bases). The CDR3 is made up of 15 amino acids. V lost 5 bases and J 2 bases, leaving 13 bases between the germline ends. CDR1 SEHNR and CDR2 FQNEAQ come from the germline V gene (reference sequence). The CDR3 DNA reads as TGTGCCAGCAGCCAGGGGACATTTGGCAATCAGCCCCAGCATTTT. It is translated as CASSQGTFGNQPQHF.

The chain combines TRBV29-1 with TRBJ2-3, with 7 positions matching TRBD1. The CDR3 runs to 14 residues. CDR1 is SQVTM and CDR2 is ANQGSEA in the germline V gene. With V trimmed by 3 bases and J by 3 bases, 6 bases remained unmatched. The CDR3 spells CSVETGSRTDTQYF. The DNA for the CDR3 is TGCAGCGTTGAGACAGGGAGCCGGACAGATACGCAGTATTTT.

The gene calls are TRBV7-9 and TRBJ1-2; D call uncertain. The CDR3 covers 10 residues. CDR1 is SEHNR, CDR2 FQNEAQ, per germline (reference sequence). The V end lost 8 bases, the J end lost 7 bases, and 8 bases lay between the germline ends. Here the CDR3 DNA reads TGTGCCAGCGGAGGACCTGGCTACACCTTC. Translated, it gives CASGGPGYTF.

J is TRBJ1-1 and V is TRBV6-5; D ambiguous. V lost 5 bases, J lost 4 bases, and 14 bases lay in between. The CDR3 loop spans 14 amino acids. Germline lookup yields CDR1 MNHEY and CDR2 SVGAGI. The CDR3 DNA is TGTGCCAGCAGTCACCCTGAGAGGGCCACTGAAGCTTTCTTT. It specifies CASSHPERATEAFF.

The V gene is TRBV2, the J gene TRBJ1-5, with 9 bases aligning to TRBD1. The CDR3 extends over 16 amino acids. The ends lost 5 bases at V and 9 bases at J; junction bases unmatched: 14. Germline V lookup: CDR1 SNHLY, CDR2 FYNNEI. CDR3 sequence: CASSPPDRGNNGPQHF. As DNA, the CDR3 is TGTGCCAGCAGTCCCCCGGACAGGGGAAACAATGGGCCCCAGCATTTT.

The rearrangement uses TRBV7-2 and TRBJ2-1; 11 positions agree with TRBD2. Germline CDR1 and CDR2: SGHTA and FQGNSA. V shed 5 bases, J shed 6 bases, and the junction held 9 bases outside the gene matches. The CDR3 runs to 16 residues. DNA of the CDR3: TGTGCCAGCAGCGCCCACGGTAGCGGGAGGGGCAATGAGCAGTTCTTC. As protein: CASSAHGSGRGNEQFF.